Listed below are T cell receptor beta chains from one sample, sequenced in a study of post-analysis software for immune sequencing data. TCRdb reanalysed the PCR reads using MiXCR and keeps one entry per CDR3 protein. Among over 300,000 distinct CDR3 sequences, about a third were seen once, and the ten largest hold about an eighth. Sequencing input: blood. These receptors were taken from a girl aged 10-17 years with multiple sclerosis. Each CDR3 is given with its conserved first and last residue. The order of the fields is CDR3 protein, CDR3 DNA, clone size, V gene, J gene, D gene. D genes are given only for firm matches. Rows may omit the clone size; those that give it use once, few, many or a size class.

CDR3: CATSRDPRQPQHF
DNA: TGTGCCACCAGCAGAGATCCCCGGCAGCCCCAGCATTTT
size: few
V: TRBV15
J: TRBJ1-5
D: NA

CDR3: CASRSGRLAGVQETQYF
DNA: TGTGCCAGCCGTTCCGGGAGGCTAGCGGGGGTCCAAGAGACCCAGTACTTC
size: few
V: TRBV12-3/TRBV12-4
J: TRBJ2-5
D: TRBD2

CDR3: CASSLDFSGGASEQFF
DNA: TGTGCCAGCAGCTTAGATTTTAGCGGGGGGGCCTCTGAGCAGTTCTTC
size: NA
V: TRBV11-3
J: TRBJ2-1
D: TRBD2

CDR3: CASSQWEGRPQPQHF
DNA: TGTGCCAGCAGCCAATGGGAAGGACGGCCTCAGCCCCAGCATTTT
size: NA
V: TRBV3-1
J: TRBJ1-5
D: NA

CDR3: CSASTGVGYTEQYF
DNA: TGCAGTGCTAGTACAGGGGTGGGGTACACCGAGCAGTACTTC
size: many
V: TRBV20-1
J: TRBJ2-7
D: TRBD1

CDR3: CSVTGSSYEQYF
DNA: TGCAGCGTAACAGGTAGCTCCTACGAGCAGTACTTC
size: NA
V: TRBV29-1
J: TRBJ2-7
D: NA

CDR3: CASSLEAAGGRKTDTQYF
DNA: TGCGCCAGCAGCTTGGAAGCAGCGGGGGGGCGTAAGACAGATACGCAGTATTTT
size: few
V: TRBV5-1
J: TRBJ2-3
D: TRBD2

CDR3: CASSLVAGGTDTQYF
DNA: TGTGCCAGCAGCTTGGTCGCGGGGGGGACAGATACGCAGTATTTT
size: NA
V: TRBV5-6
J: TRBJ2-3
D: TRBD2

CDR3: CSARDSAKGPYEQYF
DNA: TGCAGTGCTAGAGATTCGGCGAAGGGCCCCTACGAGCAGTACTTC
size: few
V: TRBV20-1
J: TRBJ2-7
D: NA

CDR3: CASSLWETGDRGYTF
DNA: TGTGCCAGCAGTTTATGGGAGACAGGGGACCGAGGCTACACCTTC
size: NA
V: TRBV12-3/TRBV12-4
J: TRBJ1-2
D: TRBD1

CDR3: CATSDRTGTGFGNEQFF
DNA: TGTGCCACCAGTGACCGAACCGGGACAGGGTTCGGGAATGAGCAGTTCTTC
size: few
V: TRBV24-1
J: TRBJ2-1
D: TRBD1

CDR3: CASSPGGRAIPQETQYF
DNA: TGTGCCAGCAGCCCAGGGGGGCGCGCGATTCCTCAAGAGACCCAGTACTTC
size: NA
V: TRBV4-2
J: TRBJ2-5
D: NA

CDR3: CASSPQGYVEGYF
DNA: TGTGCCAGCTCACCCCAGGGCTACGTAGAAGGGTACTTC
size: few
V: TRBV18
J: TRBJ2-5
D: NA

CDR3: CASSRTESIDTQYF
DNA: TGTGCCAGCAGCCGAACTGAATCCATCGATACGCAGTATTTT
size: NA
V: TRBV5-6
J: TRBJ2-3
D: NA

CDR3: CASSLGVGNSPLHF
DNA: TGTGCCAGCAGTTTAGGGGTTGGGAATTCACCCCTCCACTTT
size: NA
V: TRBV12-3/TRBV12-4
J: TRBJ1-6
D: NA

CDR3: CASSSHAGQVLNEQFF
DNA: TGTGCCAGCAGCTCGCACGCGGGACAGGTACTTAATGAGCAGTTCTTC
size: NA
V: TRBV7-2
J: TRBJ2-1
D: TRBD1

CDR3: CASSPGTGGNQPQHF
DNA: TGTGCCAGCAGCCCCGGGACAGGAGGGAATCAGCCCCAGCATTTT
size: many
V: TRBV18
J: TRBJ1-5
D: TRBD1

CDR3: CASSVTSGHHYEQYF
DNA: TGTGCCAGCAGCGTAACTTCGGGACACCATTACGAGCAGTACTTC
size: NA
V: TRBV9
J: TRBJ2-7
D: NA

CDR3: CASSERGGSYNEQFF
DNA: TGTGCCAGCAGTGAGCGGGGGGGCTCCTACAATGAGCAGTTCTTC
size: many
V: TRBV6-4
J: TRBJ2-1
D: TRBD2

CDR3: CASSLPWGGGNQETQYF
DNA: TGTGCCAGCAGCCTACCCTGGGGCGGGGGGAACCAAGAGACCCAGTACTTC
size: few
V: TRBV7-2
J: TRBJ2-5
D: TRBD2

CDR3: CASSQDRAEGYTF
DNA: TGTGCCAGCAGCCAGGACAGGGCGGAAGGCTACACCTTC
size: NA
V: TRBV12-3/TRBV12-4
J: TRBJ1-2
D: TRBD1

CDR3: CASSPRQGAKQYF
DNA: TGTGCCAGCTCACCACGGCAGGGGGCAAAGCAGTACTTC
size: few
V: TRBV18
J: TRBJ2-7
D: TRBD1

CDR3: CASSQDHGLSGNTIYF
DNA: TGTGCCAGCAGCCAAGACCACGGCCTCTCTGGAAACACCATATATTTT
size: NA
V: TRBV4-2
J: TRBJ1-3
D: NA

CDR3: CASSLSAGVYQETQYF
DNA: TGCGCCAGCAGCTTGAGTGCGGGGGTGTACCAAGAGACCCAGTACTTC
size: few
V: TRBV5-1
J: TRBJ2-5
D: TRBD2